This entry is about one T cell receptor (beta chain). Its antigen is unknown. The authors reverse transcribed roughly 0.45 to 1 ug RNA with random hexamers. Across 54 Vbeta and 13 Jbeta, TCR beta CDR3 was amplified with immunoSEQ multiplex PCR. TCRdb itself ran the immunoSEQ multiplex PCR reads through MiXCR, one entry per CDR3 protein. The table includes approximately 210,000 distinct CDR3 sequences, nearly 97% detected once. The T cells that were sequenced for TCR beta were CD8+ and CD4+ cells from blood. Through negative isolation, CD4+ and CD8+ T cells were obtained, while TEMRA cells were enriched using FACS. This sample was taken from a study of CD8 T cells in Susac syndrome. CDR1 and CDR2 (germline): MGHRA, YSYEKL. The CDR3 is 16 residues long. V shed 4 bases and J 4 bases; nucleotides not matched to a gene: 9. Study observations and caveats: A relatively small number of individuals underwent TCR sequencing and HLA analysis.

This rearrangement joins TRBV4-1 to TRBJ2-3; 9 bases match TRBD2. The receptor was isolated from a human donor with multiple sclerosis. The sequencing input was CD4+ T cells from PBMCs. The CDR3 reads CASSPIAGVRSDTQYF. The DNA for the CDR3 is TGCGCCAGCAGCCCTATAGCGGGAGTACGATCAGATACGCAGTATTTT.